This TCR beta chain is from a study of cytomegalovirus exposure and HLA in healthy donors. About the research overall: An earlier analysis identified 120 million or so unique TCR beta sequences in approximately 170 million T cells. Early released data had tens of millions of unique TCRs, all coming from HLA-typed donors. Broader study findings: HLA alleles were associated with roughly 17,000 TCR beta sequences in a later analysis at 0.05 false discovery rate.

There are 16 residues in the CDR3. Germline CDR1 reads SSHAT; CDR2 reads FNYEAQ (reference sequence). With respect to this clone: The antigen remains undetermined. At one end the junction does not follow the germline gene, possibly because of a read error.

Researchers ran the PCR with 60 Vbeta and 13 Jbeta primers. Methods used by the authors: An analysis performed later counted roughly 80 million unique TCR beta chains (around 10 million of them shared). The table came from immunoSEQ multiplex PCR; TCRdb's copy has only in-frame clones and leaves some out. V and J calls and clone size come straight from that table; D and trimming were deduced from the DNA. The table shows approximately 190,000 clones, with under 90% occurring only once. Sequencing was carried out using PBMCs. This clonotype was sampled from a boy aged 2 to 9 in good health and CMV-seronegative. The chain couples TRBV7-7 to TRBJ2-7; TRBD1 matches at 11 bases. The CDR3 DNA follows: TGTGCTAGCACCTCAGAAGGACAGGGGGCCGTCTACGAGCAGTACTTC. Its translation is CASTSEGQGAVYEQYF.